This TCR beta chain is from a study of CD8+CD57+ T cells in acquired aplastic anemia. In the study overall: CD4+ and CD8+ cells, once sorted, gave DNA averaging approximately 3 ug. There were 10 million to 12 million reads, on average, for CD4+ cells from healthy donors.

Turning to this clonotype: Antigen specificity is unknown.

Germline V CDR1 and CDR2: SGHAT, FQDESV (reference sequence). This CDR3 is 15 amino acids long. Germline trimming cut 6 bases from V and 6 bases from J; bases unmatched to any gene: 6. General study results and limits: Patients and controls turned out to have some 30 CD8+ CDR3 sequences in common.

CDR3 and TCR beta VDJ profiling relied on genomic DNA as the template. MiXCR, run by TCRdb on the reads, gives a single entry per CDR3 protein. The sample carries about 81,000 distinct CDR3 sequences, around 42% recorded once. The clonotype was recovered from a human donor in good health, serving as a control. This chain uses TRBV11-1 with TRBJ2-1; TRBD2 matches at 12 bases. Sequencing was performed on sorted CD4+, CD8+, or CD8+CD57+ T cells (not recorded which) from PBMCs. The CDR3 sequence is CASRPTSGSRNEQFF. The CDR3 nucleotides are TGTGCCAGCAGACCGACTAGCGGGAGTCGCAATGAGCAGTTCTTC.